Below, one T cell receptor beta chain is given with its context. This entry is derived from a study of blood T cell repertoires in COVID-19. Turning to the study itself: COVID-19 samples collected from the United States, Italy and Spain covered acute and convalescent phases. The analysed material was cDNA or gDNA that came from T cells, B-cell-depleted T cells, or PBMCs.

Germline V gives CDR1 SGHDN, CDR2 FVKESK. The CDR3 covers 13 residues. With 7 bases clipped from V and 13 bases from J, the junction kept 4 bases outside the gene matches. Per the study methods: Cell counts per sample came from amplifying reference gene primers. Produced via immunoSEQ multiplex PCR; TCRdb's table is partial and in-frame only. That table is the source of V, J and clone size, and D and trimming were worked out from the DNA. In the table there are about 200,000 clones, 75% to 90% of which are singletons. Enrolled through a virtual design, the participants were between roughly 18 and 100 years of age and came from about two dozen US areas.

The chain carries TRBV14 and TRBJ2-1, with TRBD2 identical over 16 bases. This TCR came from a woman aged 40 to 50 with acute COVID-19. The sample consisted of PBMCs or T cells enriched from blood (not recorded which). This CDR3 reads CASTGTSGRVQFF. The CDR3 DNA sequence: TGTGCCAGCACCGGGACTAGCGGGAGGGTACAGTTCTTC. Based on the CDR3 plus reference TRBV14 and TRBJ2-1, the full variable domain is EAGVTQFPSHSVIEKGQTVTLRCDPISGHDNLYWYRRVMGKEIKFLLHFVKESKQDESGMPNNRFLAERTGGTYSTLKVQPAELEDSGVYFCASTGTSGRVQFFGPGTRLTVL.